This TCR beta chain is drawn from a study of blood T cell repertoires in COVID-19. On the study more broadly: The origin of the acute and convalescent COVID-19 samples was the United States, Italy and Spain. Sources were T cells, B-cell-depleted T cells, or PBMCs; the material itself was cDNA or gDNA.

Trimming left V 1 base short and J 7 bases short, with 8 bases between. This CDR3 contains 13 residues. Germline-derived CDR1 and CDR2 are LNHDA and SQIVND (reference sequence). Authors' processing steps: For nucleated cells, counts were estimated from reference gene primer amplification. Sequencing used immunoSEQ multiplex PCR; TCRdb keeps in-frame clones, though not all of them. D and trimming were read from the DNA, whereas the V and J calls and clone size are those reported in that table. The table includes 250,000 to 350,000 clones, 70% to 90% detected once. This sequence was found in a woman aged 45-60 years with active or convalescent COVID-19. V usage is TRBV19 and J usage is TRBJ1-5, with D possibly matching TRBD1 (6 bases). The specimen was peripheral blood. CDR3 loop: CASSIVRGQPQHF. The CDR3 DNA follows: TGTGCCAGTAGTATAGTCAGGGGACAGCCCCAGCATTTT. The whole variable domain, filled in from reference TRBV19 and TRBJ1-5, reads DGGITQSPKYLFRKEGQNVTLSCEQNLNHDAMYWYRQDPGQGLRLIYYSQIVNDFQKGDIAEGYSVSREKKESFPLTVTSAQKNPTAFYLCASSIVRGQPQHFGDGTRLSIL.